These 8 T cell receptor beta chains share one sample of origin, sequenced in a study of blood T cell repertoires in COVID-19. The assay was immunoSEQ multiplex PCR, and TCRdb's table has in-frame clones only and misses some. The table shows roughly 140,000 clones, with nearly 90% occurring only once. The sequenced material came from peripheral blood. The receptors stem from a man between 65 and 85 years old with acute or convalescent COVID-19.

The chain is built from TRBV28 and TRBJ1-3, with D hard to call. Between the trimmed V and J ends, which lost 4 bases and 4 bases, there was a span of 11 bases. The CDR3 is 14 amino acids. Germline CDR1 reads MDHEN; CDR2 reads SYDVKM. The chain's CDR3 is CASSSVLTGNTIYF. The CDR3 coding sequence is TGTGCCAGCAGTTCCGTTCTAACGGGAAACACCATATATTTT.

The chain carries TRBV2 and TRBJ2-3; TRBD1 is a possible D gene (5 bases). The V end lost 8 bases, the J end lost 11 bases, and 17 bases lay between the germline ends. CDR3 length equals 12 residues. Germline CDR1 is SNHLY and CDR2 is FYNNEI. The CDR3 nucleotides read TGTGCCAGCGGCCTCAGGGAAAGGGGGCAGTATTTT. Amino acid sequence: CASGLRERGQYF.

The V and J genes are TRBV3-1 (or the pseudogene TRBV3-2) and TRBJ1-1; possibly TRBD1 for D (6 bases). Germline V gene sequence: CDR1 LGHDT, CDR2 YNNKEL (reference sequence). The CDR3 spans 17 residues. Trimming pared 3 bases from V and 0 bases from J, leaving 17 bases between. DNA for the CDR3: TGTGCCAGCAGCCAGGCGTTCCGGACAGCCATGAACACTGAAGCTTTCTTT. Translation: CASSQAFRTAMNTEAFF.

CDR3 nucleotide sequence: TGCGCCAGCAGCTTGGGAGGAAGCTCCTACAATGAGCAGTTCTTC. This gives the protein CASSLGGSSYNEQFF. This rearrangement joins TRBV5-1 to TRBJ2-1; no definite D call. From germline, CDR1 is SGHRS and CDR2 YFSETQ. The CDR3 covers 15 residues. Deletions cut 0 bases from V and 0 bases from J, with 7 bases between.

In its sample, this clone was seen once. This chain uses TRBV5-4 with TRBJ1-2; TRBD1 matches 7 bases. Per germline, CDR1 SGHNT and CDR2 YYREEE (reference sequence). V lost 2 bases, J lost 1 base, and 5 bases stayed unmatched. The CDR3 runs to 15 residues. DNA for the CDR3: TGTGCCAGCAGCTTTTCGACAGGGCTTAACTATGGCTACACCTTC. It is translated as CASSFSTGLNYGYTF.

The chain recombines TRBV28 with TRBJ1-1; the match to TRBD1 covers 7 bases. The CDR3 loop spans 15 amino acids. Germline CDR1 is MDHEN and CDR2 is SYDVKM. Unmatched junction bases numbered 8, after V lost 6 bases and J lost 1 base. The CDR3 region has the DNA TGTGCCAGCAGCCCCGGACAGGCTCGGAACACTGAAGCTTTCTTT. Encoded protein: CASSPGQARNTEAFF.

The chain is built from TRBV19 and TRBJ2-1; TRBD1 is a possible D gene (5 bases). This CDR3 region has 16 residues. Germline V lookup: CDR1 LNHDA, CDR2 SQIVND (reference sequence). The V and J ends lost 4 bases and 0 bases respectively, with 13 bases between them. DNA of the CDR3: TGTGCCAGTAGTAGAGGACAAGTCAGCTCCTACAATGAGCAGTTCTTC. Translation: CASSRGQVSSYNEQFF.

The CDR3, as DNA: TGTGCCAGCAGTACCCTCGGGGGGGCGAACACTGAAGCTTTCTTT. It is translated as CASSTLGGANTEAFF. The chain recombines TRBV6-6 with TRBJ1-1, with D possibly TRBD1 on 6 matching bases. Germline CDR1 MNHNY, CDR2 SVGAGI (reference sequence). With 5 bases removed from V and 1 base from J, the gap between germline ends came to 14 bases. CDR3 size: 15 residues.